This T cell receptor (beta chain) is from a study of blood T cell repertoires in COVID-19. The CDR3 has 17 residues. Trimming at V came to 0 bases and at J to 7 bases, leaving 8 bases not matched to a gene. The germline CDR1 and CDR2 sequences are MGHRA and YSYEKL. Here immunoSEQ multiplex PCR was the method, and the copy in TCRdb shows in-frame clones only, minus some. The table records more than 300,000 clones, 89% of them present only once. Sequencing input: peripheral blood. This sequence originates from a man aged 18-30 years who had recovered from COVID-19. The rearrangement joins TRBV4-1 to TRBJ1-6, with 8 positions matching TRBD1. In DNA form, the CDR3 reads TGCGCCAGCAGCCAAGATTTGGTCAGGGGGCGGAATTCACCCCTCCACTTT. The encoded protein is CASSQDLVRGRNSPLHF.